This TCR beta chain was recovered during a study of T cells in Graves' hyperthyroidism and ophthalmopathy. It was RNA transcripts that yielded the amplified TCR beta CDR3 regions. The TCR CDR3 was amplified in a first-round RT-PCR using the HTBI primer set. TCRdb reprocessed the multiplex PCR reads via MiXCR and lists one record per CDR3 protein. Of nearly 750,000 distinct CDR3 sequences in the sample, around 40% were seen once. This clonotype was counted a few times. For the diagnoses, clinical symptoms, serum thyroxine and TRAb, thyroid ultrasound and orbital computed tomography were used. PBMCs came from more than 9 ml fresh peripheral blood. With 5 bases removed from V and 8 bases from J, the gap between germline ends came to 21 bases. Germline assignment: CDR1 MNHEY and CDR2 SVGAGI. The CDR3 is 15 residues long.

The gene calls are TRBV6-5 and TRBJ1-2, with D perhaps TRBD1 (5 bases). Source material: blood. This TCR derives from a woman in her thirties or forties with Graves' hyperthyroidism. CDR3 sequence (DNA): TGTGCCAGCAGTCGTACCAGGGAGGGCGCATGGGGCTACACCTTC. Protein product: CASSRTREGAWGYTF.